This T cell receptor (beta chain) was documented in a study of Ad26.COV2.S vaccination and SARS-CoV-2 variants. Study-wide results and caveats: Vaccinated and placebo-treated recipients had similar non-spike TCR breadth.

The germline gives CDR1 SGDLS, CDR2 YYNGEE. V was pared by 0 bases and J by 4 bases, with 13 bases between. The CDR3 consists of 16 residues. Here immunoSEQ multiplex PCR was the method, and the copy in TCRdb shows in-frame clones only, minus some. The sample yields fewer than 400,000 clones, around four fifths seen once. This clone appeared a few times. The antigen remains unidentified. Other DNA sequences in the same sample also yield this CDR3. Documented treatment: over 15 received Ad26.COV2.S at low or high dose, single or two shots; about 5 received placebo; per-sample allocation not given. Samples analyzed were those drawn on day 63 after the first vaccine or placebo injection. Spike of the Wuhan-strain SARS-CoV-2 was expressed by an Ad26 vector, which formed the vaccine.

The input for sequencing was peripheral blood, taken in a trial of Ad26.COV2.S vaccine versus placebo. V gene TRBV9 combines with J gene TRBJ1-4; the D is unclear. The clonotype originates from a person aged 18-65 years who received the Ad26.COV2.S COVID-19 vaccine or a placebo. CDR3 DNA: TGTGCCAGCAGCGTAGGAGTGAGGCAGGATAATGAAAAACTGTTTTTT. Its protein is CASSVGVRQDNEKLFF.